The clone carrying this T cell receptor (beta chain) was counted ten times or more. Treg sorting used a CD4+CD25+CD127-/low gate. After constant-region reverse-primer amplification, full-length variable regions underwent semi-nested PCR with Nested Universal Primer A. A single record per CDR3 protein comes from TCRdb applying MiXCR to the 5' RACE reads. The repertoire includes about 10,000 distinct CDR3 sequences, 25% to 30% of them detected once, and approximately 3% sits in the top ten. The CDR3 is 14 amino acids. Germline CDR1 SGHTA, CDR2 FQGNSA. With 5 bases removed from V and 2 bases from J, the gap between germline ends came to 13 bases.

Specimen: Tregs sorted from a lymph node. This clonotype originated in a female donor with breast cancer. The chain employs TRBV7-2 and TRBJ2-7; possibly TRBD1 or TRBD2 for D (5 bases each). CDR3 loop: CASSPGTRPYEQYF. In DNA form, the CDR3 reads TGTGCCAGCAGCCCGGGGACCCGCCCCTACGAGCAGTACTTC.